A single sample is the source of the 26 T cell receptor beta chains below, sequenced in a study of immune characterization of retroperitoneal liposarcoma. MiXCR was run by TCRdb on the PCR reads, yielding one entry per CDR3 protein. Of around 11,000 distinct CDR3 sequences detected, about a quarter appear once; the ten largest clones hold roughly 8%. Sequencing input: tumor tissue. The source of these receptors is a male donor with retroperitoneal liposarcoma.

The sample holds many counts of this clonotype. J is TRBJ2-1 and V is TRBV12-3 or TRBV12-4; D tentatively fits TRBD1 or TRBD2 (5 bases each). This CDR3 is built from 12 residues. Trimming took 7 bases from V and 5 from J, leaving 9 bases between them. CDR3 amino acids: CASTGTNNEQFF. Here the CDR3 DNA reads TGTGCCAGCACCGGGACCAACAATGAGCAGTTCTTC.

In this sample, this clonotype turned up many times. This rearrangement joins TRBV6-6 to TRBJ2-1, with D tentatively TRBD1 or TRBD2 (5 bases each). Germline lookup yields CDR1 MNHNY and CDR2 SVGAGI (reference sequence). V lost 0 bases to trimming and J lost 13 bases, with 22 bases between them. CDR3 size: 16 residues. In DNA form, the CDR3 reads TGTGCCAGCAGTTACTCGGCCGGGGCTCTCCAAGAGACCCAGTTCTTC. This translates into CASSYSAGALQETQFF.

J is TRBJ1-1 and V is TRBV27; D gene ambiguous. The length of the CDR3 is 16 residues. The germline V gene has CDR1 MNHEY and CDR2 SMNVEV (reference sequence). V lost 4 bases, J lost 1 base, and 16 bases lay in between. The CDR3 region is CASSWSYVVGNTEAFF. The CDR3 DNA follows: TGTGCCAGCAGTTGGTCCTATGTGGTTGGGAACACTGAAGCTTTCTTT.

This clonotype was recorded a few times. This chain joins TRBV6-1 and TRBJ2-3, with a tentative D call TRBD1 (5 bases). Trimming took 5 bases from V and 2 from J, leaving 11 bases between them. The germline gives CDR1 MNHNS, CDR2 SASEGT. The CDR3 is 14 residues long. CDR3 region: CASSYGATTDTQYF. Written as DNA, the CDR3 is TGTGCCAGCAGTTATGGGGCCACCACAGATACGCAGTATTTT.

The rearrangement links TRBV25-1 to TRBJ2-5; 7 nucleotides match TRBD2. TRBJ2-1 matches the DNA end more closely, so the J call is doubtful. The length of the CDR3 is 15 residues. The V gene's germline CDR1 is MGHDK and CDR2 SYGVNS. CDR3 protein: CASSPMAGDRETQFF. The CDR3 DNA follows: TGTGCCAGTAGCCCCATGGCGGGGGATCGAGAGACCCAGTTCTTC.

Sample share makes this clonotype medium-sized. The chain links TRBV12-3 or TRBV12-4 to TRBJ2-1; D is uncertain. Gene TRBJ2-7 matches the end of the DNA better, so the J call may be wrong. The CDR3 sequence is 13 residues long. The CDR3 here is CASSLTQSSEQYF. Here the CDR3 DNA reads TGTGCCAGCAGTTTAACACAATCCAGCGAGCAGTACTTC.

This clonotype has ten or more counts. V and J are TRBV6-1 and TRBJ1-4; no clear D. The CDR3 loop spans 14 amino acids. Deletions cut 7 bases from V and 4 bases from J, with 13 bases between. Per germline, CDR1 MNHNS and CDR2 SASEGT. For the CDR3, the DNA is TGTGCCAGCAACCACCGGGCCTTTAATGAAAAACTGTTTTTT. Protein sequence: CASNHRAFNEKLFF.

This sequence joins TRBV7-9 and TRBJ2-2, with 7 nucleotides matching TRBD1. The junction had 3 bases not matched to a gene; V was cut back by 2 bases and J by 6 bases. This CDR3 spans 14 amino acids. Germline loops: CDR1 SEHNR, CDR2 FQNEAQ (reference sequence). In DNA, the CDR3 is TGTGCCAGCAGCTTACCGACAGGGCCCGGGGAGCTGTTTTTT. Translated, it gives CASSLPTGPGELFF. Filled out from reference TRBV7-9 and TRBJ2-2, the complete variable domain reads DTGVSQNPRHKITKRGQNVTFRCDPISEHNRLYWYRQTLGQGPEFLTYFQNEAQLEKSRLLSDRFSAERPKGSFSTLEIQRTEQGDSAMYLCASSLPTGPGELFFGEGSRLTVL.

In its sample, this clonotype ranks as medium-sized. The chain is built from TRBV6-1 and TRBJ1-6, with unresolved D. CDR1 is MNHNS and CDR2 is SASEGT in the germline V gene. V dropped 3 bases and J dropped 4 bases, with 4 bases sitting between them. CDR3 length: 13 residues. DNA of the CDR3: TGTGCCAGCAGTGACAGTTATAATTCACCCCTCCACTTT. Its translation is CASSDSYNSPLHF.

This clonotype is labeled medium-sized (0.01 to 0.1%). The genes are TRBV7-2 and TRBJ2-1; D is unclear. V lost 7 bases and J 10 bases, leaving 23 bases between the germline ends. CDR1 is SGHTA and CDR2 is FQGNSA in the germline V gene. The CDR3 totals 15 residues. The CDR3 region is CASTMALGPYYEQFF. The DNA for the CDR3 is TGTGCCAGCACCATGGCCCTCGGGCCCTACTACGAGCAGTTCTTC.

This clonotype is labeled medium-sized. J is TRBJ2-1 and V is TRBV10-2, with TRBD2 matching 7 bases. Matching the DNA end better, TRBJ2-7 makes the J call doubtful. Germline V gives CDR1 WSHSY, CDR2 SAAADI. The length of the CDR3 is 16 residues. The CDR3 DNA reads as TGCGCCAGCAGTGAAAGTAGCGGGCTTATAGGCTCCGAGCAGTACTTC. Its translation is CASSESSGLIGSEQYF.

Ten or more counts support this clonotype. V gene TRBV6-6 combines with J gene TRBJ2-5, with a tentative D call TRBD2 (5 bases). With 2 bases removed from V and 11 bases from J, the gap between germline ends came to 18 bases. The germline V gene has CDR1 MNHNY and CDR2 SVGAGI (reference sequence). The length of the CDR3 is 14 residues. The CDR3 sequence: CASSYLPSGNEQYF. The CDR3 DNA sequence: TGTGCCAGCAGTTACCTCCCCTCGGGGAATGAGCAGTACTTC.

The chain has TRBV27 and TRBJ2-5; 10 nucleotides line up with TRBD1. The J call is in doubt because the DNA end fits TRBJ2-7 better. This CDR3 is 15 amino acids long. Germline assignment: CDR1 MNHEY and CDR2 SMNVEV (reference sequence). CDR3 bases: TGTGCCAGCAGTCTAAGACGGGACAGGGGCTACGAGCAGTACTTC. The encoded protein is CASSLRRDRGYEQYF.

This sequence joins TRBV6-1 and TRBJ2-5; no clear D gene. The DNA end favors TRBJ2-7, so the J call may be wrong. There are 14 residues in the CDR3. Germline V gene sequence: CDR1 MNHNS, CDR2 SASEGT. The CDR3 here is CASSDLGYSYEQYF. The CDR3 DNA sequence: TGTGCCAGCAGTGACCTCGGGTACAGCTACGAGCAGTACTTC.

This clonotype was counted at least ten times. The chain carries TRBV6-1 and TRBJ2-5; 8 bases fit TRBD1. Germline V CDR1 and CDR2: MNHNS, SASEGT. This CDR3 has 17 residues. The J segment lost 5 bases and the V segment lost 1 base, leaving 12 bases of the junction unmatched. As DNA, the CDR3 is TGTGCCAGCAGTGAAGATCGACAGGGGTTTTTTACGGAGACCCAGTACTTC. Its protein product is CASSEDRQGFFTETQYF.

The V and J genes are TRBV6-1 and TRBJ2-3, with D perhaps TRBD1 (5 bases). Germline CDR1 reads MNHNS; CDR2 reads SASEGT. The CDR3 sequence is 14 residues long. Trimming shortened V by 5 bases and J by 0 bases, and 9 bases separated the two germline ends. CDR3 DNA: TGTGCCAGCAGTCAACAGGAAAGCACAGATACGCAGTATTTT. It is translated as CASSQQESTDTQYF.

In this sample, this clonotype turned up many times. The V call is TRBV27, the J call TRBJ2-1; 11 bases align to TRBD2. This CDR3 spans 15 amino acids. Trimming at V came to 3 bases and at J to 6 bases, leaving 4 bases not matched to a gene. In germline, CDR1 is MNHEY, CDR2 SMNVEV (reference sequence). The CDR3 is CASSFPGTSGNEQFF. The CDR3 bases are TGTGCCAGCAGTTTCCCCGGGACTAGCGGCAATGAGCAGTTCTTC.

This clonotype ranks as medium-sized. The chain combines TRBV6-1 with TRBJ2-1; possibly TRBD1 for D (6 bases). Germline V gene data show CDR1 as MNHNS and CDR2 as SASEGT. This CDR3 has 14 residues. V was shortened by 6 bases and J by 8 bases, with 17 bases between the two germline ends. CDR3: CASSRAGARDEQFF. CDR3 DNA sequence: TGTGCCAGCAGCCGGGCAGGGGCGCGGGATGAGCAGTTCTTC.

This clonotype was counted only a few times. Here the CDR3 DNA reads TGTGCCAGCAGGGTACAGGGGGGCACCACAGATACGCAGTATTTT. It translates to CASRVQGGTTDTQYF. This chain joins TRBV6-1 and TRBJ2-3, with 8 bases fitting TRBD1. The junction had 7 bases not matched to a gene; V was cut back by 6 bases and J by 2 bases. There are 15 residues in the CDR3. CDR1 and CDR2 (germline): MNHNS, SASEGT.

The chain combines TRBV12-3 or TRBV12-4 with TRBJ2-1, with TRBD1 as a possible D gene (6 bases). Between the trimmed V and J ends, which lost 7 bases and 10 bases, there was a span of 17 bases. The CDR3 runs 13 residues. This chain's CDR3 is CASTAAGAYEQFF. As DNA, the CDR3 is TGTGCCAGCACTGCCGCAGGGGCCTACGAGCAGTTCTTC.

The sample holds a few counts of this clonotype. The chain couples TRBV6-1 to TRBJ2-3, with 8 bases aligning to TRBD2. Unmatched junction bases numbered 8, after V lost 4 bases and J lost 2 bases. Germline values: CDR1 MNHNS, CDR2 SASEGT. The CDR3 runs 16 residues. DNA of the CDR3: TGTGCCAGCAGTGTTGGACTAGCCTACAACACAGATACGCAGTATTTT. As protein: CASSVGLAYNTDTQYF.

The chain is built from TRBV6-1 and TRBJ2-1; 13 nucleotides line up with TRBD2. Germline values: CDR1 MNHNS, CDR2 SASEGT. V was clipped by 3 bases and J by 13 bases; unmatched bases: 12. The length of the CDR3 is 16 residues. The CDR3 nucleotides are TGTGCCAGCAGTGATGGACTAGCGGGGGCTCCGGAGACCCAGTTCTTC. Translating it yields CASSDGLAGAPETQFF.

V is TRBV11-2 and J is TRBJ1-1; D remains ambiguous. V lost 3 bases and J 6 bases, leaving 11 bases between the germline ends. There are 13 residues in the CDR3. The germline V gene encodes CDR1 SGHAT and CDR2 FQNNGV. The CDR3 DNA reads TGTGCCAGCAGCTTTGGGGAAGGCGCTGAAGCTTTCTTT. Its protein product is CASSFGEGAEAFF.

This clonotype is medium-sized in the sample. The chain is built from TRBV11-2 and TRBJ2-5; 9 nucleotides line up with TRBD1. The J call may be incorrect, as the DNA end agrees better with TRBJ2-7. CDR1 is SGHAT, CDR2 FQNNGV, per germline. The CDR3 is made up of 16 amino acids. The CDR3 coding sequence is TGTGCCAGCAGCTTTCGTTCCGGGACAGGGACCTACGAGCAGTACTTC. This sequence encodes CASSFRSGTGTYEQYF.

The chain combines TRBV7-2 with TRBJ2-1, with TRBD1 as a possible D gene (6 bases). The J call may be mistaken, given a closer DNA end match to TRBJ2-5. The CDR3 contains 15 residues. Germline CDR1 reads SGHTA; CDR2 reads FQGNSA. CDR3 bases: TGTGCCAGCAGCTTAGATGGGGGCCCGGGGGAGACCCAGTACTTC. This gives the protein CASSLDGGPGETQYF.

This clonotype is judged large. The CDR3 region has the DNA TGTGCCAGCAGCCCACCGGGACTAGCGAATGAGCAGTACTTC. Protein: CASSPPGLANEQYF. This chain joins TRBV6-1 and TRBJ2-1, with 10 bases aligning to TRBD2. Gene TRBJ2-7 matches the end of the DNA better, so the J call may be wrong. The germline V gene has CDR1 MNHNS and CDR2 SASEGT. The CDR3 length is 14 residues.